These 32 T cell receptor beta chains came from one sample sequenced in a study of blood T cell repertoires in COVID-19. The table came from immunoSEQ multiplex PCR; TCRdb's copy has only in-frame clones and leaves some out. Seen here are 250,000 to 300,000 clones, around nine tenths observed once, and the top ten hold approximately 4.6%. The sequencing input was peripheral blood. The receptors shown here come from a man aged 40-49 years with acute or convalescent COVID-19.

On this clone: Other DNA sequences in the same sample also yield this CDR3. In DNA, the CDR3 is TGCGCCAGCAGCTTGAAGTTAGACACTGAAGCTTTCTTT. It is translated as CASSLKLDTEAFF. The rearrangement links TRBV5-1 to TRBJ1-1, with D uncertain. Trimming cost V 1 base and J 3 bases, with 7 bases left between them. CDR3 size: 13 residues. CDR1 is SGHRS and CDR2 is YFSETQ in the germline V gene.

This rearrangement joins TRBV3-1 (or the pseudogene TRBV3-2) to TRBJ1-2; 9 bases are shared with TRBD1. Germline lookup yields CDR1 LGHDT and CDR2 YNNKEL (reference sequence). The CDR3 length is 14 residues. Trimming took 3 bases from V and 3 from J; bases not matched to a gene: 2. For the CDR3, the DNA is TGTGCCAGCAGCCACCGGGACAGGGACTATGGCTACACCTTC. It translates to CASSHRDRDYGYTF.

The chain uses TRBV4-1 and TRBJ2-3; 7 bases map to TRBD1. CDR1 MGHRA and CDR2 YSYEKL come from the germline V gene. The junction had 7 bases not matched to a gene; V was cut back by 3 bases and J by 4 bases. CDR3 length: 15 amino acids. This CDR3 is CASSHPGTEADTQYF. The CDR3 DNA sequence: TGCGCCAGCAGCCACCCCGGGACAGAAGCAGATACGCAGTATTTT.

This sequence joins TRBV19 and TRBJ1-6; D unresolved. The germline V gene has CDR1 LNHDA and CDR2 SQIVND (reference sequence). CDR3 size: 16 residues. V gave up 3 bases and J gave up 11 bases, with 20 bases separating them. The CDR3 bases are TGTGCCAGTAGTATGGCCTGGCGGAGGGTAGGTCCACCCCTCCACTTT. Translated: CASSMAWRRVGPPLHF. Complete variable domain (other parts from reference TRBV19 and TRBJ1-6): DGGITQSPKYLFRKEGQNVTLSCEQNLNHDAMYWYRQDPGQGLRLIYYSQIVNDFQKGDIAEGYSVSREKKESFPLTVTSAQKNPTAFYLCASSMAWRRVGPPLHFGNGTRLTVT.

The rearrangement joins TRBV2 to TRBJ1-5; weak D call: TRBD1 (6 bases). V was pared by 6 bases and J by 4 bases, with 13 bases between. There are 14 residues in the CDR3. The germline V gene encodes CDR1 SNHLY and CDR2 FYNNEI. The CDR3 reads CASSASDRNQPQHF. The CDR3 DNA reads as TGTGCCAGCAGCGCTTCGGACAGAAATCAGCCCCAGCATTTT.

J is TRBJ1-2 and V is TRBV5-4, with 10 bases identical to TRBD1. CDR3 length equals 15 residues. J lost 5 bases, V lost 4 bases, and 8 bases had no gene match. CDR1 is SGHNT, CDR2 YYREEE, per germline (reference sequence). CDR3 DNA sequence: TGTGCCAGCAGCCCCGGGACAGGGGACAGATATGGCTACACCTTC. It yields the protein CASSPGTGDRYGYTF.

A single count supports this clone. J is TRBJ1-5 and V is TRBV5-6; the D is unclear. The CDR3 is made up of 17 amino acids. Deletions cut 0 bases from V and 0 bases from J, with 13 bases between. Germline V gene data show CDR1 as SGHDT and CDR2 as YYEEEE. CDR3 residues: CASSLGPGGYSNQPQHF. Here the CDR3 DNA reads TGTGCCAGCAGCTTGGGTCCTGGAGGCTATAGCAATCAGCCCCAGCATTTT.

This chain links TRBV6-5 with TRBJ1-4; no definite D call. Germline loops: CDR1 MNHEY, CDR2 SVGAGI. There are 14 residues in the CDR3. Trimming stripped 5 bases from V and 2 bases from J, with 9 bases between. CDR3 sequence (DNA): TGTGCCAGCAGTACCCTAGGCACTAATGAAAAACTGTTTTTT. Encoded protein: CASSTLGTNEKLFF.

V and J are TRBV5-6 and TRBJ1-3; 7 positions agree with TRBD1. This CDR3 region has 15 residues. The germline CDR1 and CDR2 sequences are SGHDT and YYEEEE. The trim removed 3 bases at V and 3 bases at J, leaving 6 bases unmatched. CDR3 sequence reads: CASSSQGVFGNTIYF. In DNA, the CDR3 is TGTGCCAGCAGCTCGCAGGGGGTCTTTGGAAACACCATATATTTT.

The chain uses TRBV7-2 and TRBJ1-1; 7 positions match TRBD1. This CDR3 comprises 13 residues. V lost 1 base and J lost 12; bases outside the gene matches: 8. The germline CDR1 and CDR2 sequences are SGHTA and FQGNSA. CDR3 sequence: CASSLVTGSASFF. The CDR3 DNA reads TGTGCCAGCAGCTTAGTGACAGGGAGTGCGTCTTTCTTT.

The chain employs TRBV6-5 and TRBJ2-7; the match to TRBD1 covers 8 bases. The germline V gene has CDR1 MNHEY and CDR2 SVGAGI. The CDR3 is made up of 14 amino acids. V lost 6 bases and J lost 0; bases outside the gene matches: 4. Written as DNA, the CDR3 is TGTGCCAGCAGAGGGGACAGGAGCTCCTACGAGCAGTACTTC. Its protein product is CASRGDRSSYEQYF.

The CDR3 sequence: CASSLGGNTEAFF. DNA of the CDR3: TGTGCCAGCAGCTTAGGAGGGAACACTGAAGCTTTCTTT. The chain has TRBV5-6 and TRBJ1-1; no clear D gene. Trimming shortened V by 2 bases and J by 1 base, and 6 bases separated the two germline ends. Germline assignment: CDR1 SGHDT and CDR2 YYEEEE. This CDR3 has 13 amino acids.

This CDR3 is CASSQTGAGDYGYTF. For the CDR3, the DNA is TGTGCCAGCAGTCAGACAGGGGCCGGGGACTATGGCTACACCTTC. This chain joins TRBV9 and TRBJ1-2, with 8 nucleotides matching TRBD1. The CDR3 has 15 residues. The germline V gene has CDR1 SGDLS and CDR2 YYNGEE. The V gene end was trimmed by 5 bases and the J gene end by 3 bases; junction bases not matched to a gene: 9.

The chain joins TRBV12-5 to TRBJ2-7; perhaps TRBD1 as D (6 bases). Germline CDR1 is LGHNT and CDR2 is FRNRAP. This CDR3 has 16 residues. Trimming took 0 bases from V and 7 from J, leaving 19 bases between them. The CDR3 DNA is TGTGCTAGTGGTTTGGTACGCGTGCAGGGGCTTGGAGAGCAGTACTTC. Protein sequence: CASGLVRVQGLGEQYF.

This chain joins TRBV4-2 and TRBJ1-5; TRBD1 is a possible D gene (6 bases). Between the trimmed V and J ends, which lost 0 bases and 3 bases, there was a span of 15 bases. CDR1 and CDR2 from the germline V gene are LGHNA and YNFKEQ. The CDR3 totals 17 residues. The chain's CDR3 is CASSQDIHRAPNQPQHF. Written as DNA, the CDR3 is TGTGCCAGCAGCCAAGATATCCACAGGGCCCCCAATCAGCCCCAGCATTTT.

The V call is TRBV6-5, the J call TRBJ1-4; 8 bases are shared with TRBD1. CDR3 length: 15 residues. V was pared by 6 bases and J by 7 bases, with 10 bases of the junction left unmatched. CDR1 and CDR2 (germline): MNHEY, SVGAGI. The CDR3: CASSLGQGYGEKLFF. The CDR3 DNA follows: TGTGCCAGCAGCCTCGGACAGGGTTACGGTGAAAAACTGTTTTTT.

This clone was observed a handful of times. The same CDR3 also results from other DNA sequences found in this sample. The J gene is TRBJ2-6, the V gene TRBV7-8; D is ambiguous. In germline, CDR1 is SGHVS, CDR2 FQNEAQ. Trimming cost V 1 base and J 0 bases, with 7 bases left between them. The CDR3 runs to 16 residues. The CDR3 nucleotides are TGTGCCAGCAGCTTAGTAGCCTTCTCTGGGGCCAACGTCCTGACTTTC. Its translation: CASSLVAFSGANVLTF.

The V and J genes are TRBV11-2 and TRBJ1-2; possibly TRBD1 for D (5 bases). Trimming pared 2 bases from V and 2 bases from J, leaving 12 bases between. Germline values: CDR1 SGHAT, CDR2 FQNNGV. There are 15 residues in the CDR3. The CDR3 bases are TGTGCCAGCAGCTTACAGGGAAATGCAAACTATGGCTACACCTTC. It codes for CASSLQGNANYGYTF.

This chain uses TRBV5-1 with TRBJ1-4, with 9 bases aligning to TRBD1. Per the germline V gene, CDR1 is SGHRS and CDR2 is YFSETQ. CDR3 length: 15 residues. V was pared by 4 bases and J by 8 bases, with 9 bases of the junction left unmatched. CDR3 amino acids: CASSVGQGMGEKLFF. CDR3 nucleotides: TGCGCCAGCAGCGTGGGACAGGGTATGGGAGAAAAACTGTTTTTT.

J is TRBJ2-3 and V is TRBV19, with TRBD2 matching over 7 bases. The J segment lost 0 bases and the V segment lost 5 bases, leaving 5 bases of the junction unmatched. Germline V gene sequence: CDR1 LNHDA, CDR2 SQIVND (reference sequence). The CDR3 is made up of 15 amino acids. The CDR3 DNA reads as TGTGCCAGTAGTTATCTAGCGGCTAGCACAGATACGCAGTATTTT. It translates to CASSYLAASTDTQYF. The whole variable domain, filled in from reference TRBV19 and TRBJ2-3, reads DGGITQSPKYLFRKEGQNVTLSCEQNLNHDAMYWYRQDPGQGLRLIYYSQIVNDFQKGDIAEGYSVSREKKESFPLTVTSAQKNPTAFYLCASSYLAASTDTQYFGPGTRLTVL.

In nucleotides, the CDR3 is TGTGCCACCAGTGCTACGAGTGGGGCCGGTCAGCCCCAGCATTTT. It codes for CATSATSGAGQPQHF. The chain has TRBV24-1 and TRBJ1-5; tentatively, D is TRBD1 (5 bases). The V gene lost 5 bases and the J gene lost 6 bases, with 16 bases spanning the gap. Germline V gene data show CDR1 as KGHDR and CDR2 as SFDVKD. CDR3 length: 15 residues.

The chain joins TRBV29-1 to TRBJ1-2; possibly TRBD1 for D (6 bases). There are 12 residues in the CDR3. The germline V gene has CDR1 SQVTM and CDR2 ANQGSEA. Trimming removed 4 bases from V and 8 bases from J, with 14 bases in between. The CDR3 is CSVGGDTAGYTF. In DNA, the CDR3 is TGCAGCGTTGGAGGGGACACAGCCGGCTACACCTTC.

V and J are TRBV5-1 and TRBJ1-5; possibly TRBD1 for D (6 bases). CDR1 is SGHRS and CDR2 is YFSETQ in the germline V gene. V lost 2 bases and J 2 bases, leaving 11 bases between the germline ends. This CDR3 is 15 amino acids long. The CDR3 loop is CASSLGQSRNQPQHF. The CDR3 nucleotides read TGCGCCAGCAGCTTAGGACAGTCCCGCAATCAGCCCCAGCATTTT.

The chain couples TRBV5-1 to TRBJ2-5; a possible D gene is TRBD2 (6 bases). V gave up 3 bases and J gave up 2 bases, with 8 bases separating them. The CDR3 runs 13 residues. From germline, CDR1 is SGHRS and CDR2 YFSETQ. The CDR3 region has the DNA TGCGCCAGCAGCTCGGGGGTTCAAGAGACCCAGTACTTC. It specifies CASSSGVQETQYF.

The gene calls are TRBV12-5 and TRBJ2-7, with D possibly being TRBD1 (5 bases). Trimming stripped 0 bases from V and 4 bases from J, with 10 bases between. Germline V CDR1 and CDR2: LGHNT, FRNRAP. There are 14 residues in the CDR3. The CDR3 coding sequence is TGTGCTAGTGGTTTGGTTCCGACAGATTACGAGCAGTACTTC. Translated: CASGLVPTDYEQYF.

CDR3 nucleotide sequence: TGTGCCAGCAGTTACTCGGGACAGGGCAGTGAGCAGTTCTTC. This encodes CASSYSGQGSEQFF. The chain has TRBV6-6 and TRBJ2-1; 9 nucleotides line up with TRBD1. J lost 9 bases, V lost 0 bases, and 3 bases had no gene match. CDR3 size: 14 residues. Germline lookup yields CDR1 MNHNY and CDR2 SVGAGI (reference sequence).

The rearrangement joins TRBV4-1 to TRBJ1-6; no clear D. This CDR3 is 14 amino acids long. Trimming pared 1 base from V and 6 bases from J, leaving 7 bases between. Germline loops: CDR1 MGHRA, CDR2 YSYEKL. This CDR3 is CASSQGPVNSPLHF. The CDR3 DNA is TGCGCCAGCAGCCAAGGGCCAGTTAATTCACCCCTCCACTTT.

This chain links TRBV5-4 with TRBJ2-3; 7 nucleotides align to TRBD2. After removal of 2 bases from V and 1 base from J, the junction contained 4 bases not matched to a gene. CDR3 size: 15 residues. The V gene's germline CDR1 is SGHNT and CDR2 YYREEE (reference sequence). The CDR3 coding sequence is TGTGCCAGCAGCTTTCAACGGGGGGGCACAGATACGCAGTATTTT. This translates into CASSFQRGGTDTQYF. The full variable domain, with the rest looked up from reference TRBV5-4 and TRBJ2-3, is ETGVTQSPTHLIKTRGQQVTLRCSSQSGHNTVSWYQQALGQGPQFIFQYYREEENGRGNFPPRFSGLQFPNYSSELNVNALELDDSALYLCASSFQRGGTDTQYFGPGTRLTVL.

V usage is TRBV19 and J usage is TRBJ1-5, with 8 nucleotides matching TRBD1. The ends lost 4 bases at V and 2 bases at J; junction bases unmatched: 19. CDR3 length equals 20 residues. In germline, CDR1 is LNHDA, CDR2 SQIVND (reference sequence). The CDR3 nucleotides read TGTGCCAGTAGTAAGCTTCGGGCAGGGGGCCGATCAGCGGGCAATCAGCCCCAGCATTTT. Its protein product is CASSKLRAGGRSAGNQPQHF. Full variable domain (missing parts from reference TRBV19 and TRBJ1-5): DGGITQSPKYLFRKEGQNVTLSCEQNLNHDAMYWYRQDPGQGLRLIYYSQIVNDFQKGDIAEGYSVSREKKESFPLTVTSAQKNPTAFYLCASSKLRAGGRSAGNQPQHFGDGTRLSIL.

This chain links TRBV30 with TRBJ1-2; no clear D gene. CDR1 and CDR2 (germline): GTSNPN, SVGIG (reference sequence). The CDR3 has 14 residues. The ends were cut back, 2 bases at V and 4 bases at J, with 14 bases in the middle. The CDR3 region is CAWSIRSPFYGYTF. The CDR3 coding sequence is TGTGCCTGGAGTATCAGGTCCCCTTTCTATGGCTACACCTTC.

This clone was seen only a few times. The chain uses TRBV24-1 and TRBJ2-3, with TRBD1 matching over 8 bases. Trimming took 9 bases from V and 1 from J; bases not matched to a gene: 5. Germline V lookup: CDR1 KGHDR, CDR2 SFDVKD. The CDR3 sequence is 14 residues long. The CDR3 nucleotides read TGTGCCACCGACAGGGGAGCGGGCACAGATACGCAGTATTTT. Translated: CATDRGAGTDTQYF.

The J gene is TRBJ2-3, the V gene TRBV11-2, with D perhaps matching TRBD2 (6 bases). The CDR3 extends over 15 amino acids. Germline loops: CDR1 SGHAT, CDR2 FQNNGV. V lost 7 bases, J lost 3 bases, and 17 bases lay in between. The CDR3 is CASTSGGKGTDTQYF. The CDR3 DNA reads as TGTGCCAGCACATCTGGGGGGAAGGGAACAGATACGCAGTATTTT.